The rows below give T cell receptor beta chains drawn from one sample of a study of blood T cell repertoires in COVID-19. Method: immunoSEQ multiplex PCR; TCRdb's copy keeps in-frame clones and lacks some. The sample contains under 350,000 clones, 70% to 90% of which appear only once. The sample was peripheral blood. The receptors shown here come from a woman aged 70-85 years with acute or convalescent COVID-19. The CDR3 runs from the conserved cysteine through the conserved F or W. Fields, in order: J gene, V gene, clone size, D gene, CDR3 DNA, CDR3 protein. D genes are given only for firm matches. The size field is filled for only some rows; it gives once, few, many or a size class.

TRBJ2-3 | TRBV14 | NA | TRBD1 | TGTGCCAGCAGCCATAGGAGGACAGGTACAGATACGCAGTATTTT | CASSHRRTGTDTQYF
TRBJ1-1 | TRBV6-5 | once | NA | TGTGCCAGCAGTTACTCAAGCACAGGGAGAAGGTCGGCTTTCTTT | CASSYSSTGRRSAFF
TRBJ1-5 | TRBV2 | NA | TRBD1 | TGTGCCAGCAGGGCGAGGACAGGGAGCCAGCCCCAGCATTTT | CASRARTGSQPQHF
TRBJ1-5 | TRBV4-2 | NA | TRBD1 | TGTGCCAGCAGCCTCCAACAGGGGGATCAGCCCCAGCATTTT | CASSLQQGDQPQHF
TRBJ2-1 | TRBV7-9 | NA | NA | TGTGCCAGCAGCCACCTAGATGAGCAGTTCTTC | CASSHLDEQFF
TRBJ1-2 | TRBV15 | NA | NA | TGTGCCACCAGCAGAGCCCGGGACTTGAGATGGAATGGCTACACCTTC | CATSRARDLRWNGYTF
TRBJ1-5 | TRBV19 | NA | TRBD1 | TGTGCCAGTAGTACAGAAGGGACAGAGAGTCAGCCCCAGCATTTT | CASSTEGTESQPQHF
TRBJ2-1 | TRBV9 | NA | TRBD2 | TGTGCCAGCAGCGCGACCTCACTAGCGGGGGCCTACAATGAGCAGTTCTTC | CASSATSLAGAYNEQFF
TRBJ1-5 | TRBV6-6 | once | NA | TGTGCCAGCACCGGGACACTATTAAATCAGCCCCAGCATTTT | CASTGTLLNQPQHF
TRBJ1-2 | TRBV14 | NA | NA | TGTGCCAGCAGCCAAGGACAGCCCACGGGTTATGGCTACACCTTC | CASSQGQPTGYGYTF
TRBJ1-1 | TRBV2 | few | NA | TGTGCCACACGGGACAATAGGAACACTGAAGCTTTCTTT | CATRDNRNTEAFF
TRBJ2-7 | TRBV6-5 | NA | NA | TGTGCCAGCAGTTACTCGAGATGGGCATCCGAGCAGTACTTC | CASSYSRWASEQYF
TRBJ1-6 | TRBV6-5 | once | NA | TGTGCCAGCAGTAACAGTAATTCACCCCTCCACTTT | CASSNSNSPLHF
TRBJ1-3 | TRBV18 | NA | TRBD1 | TGTGCCAGCTCCCCCGGACAGGGGAGGGACACCATATATTTT | CASSPGQGRDTIYF
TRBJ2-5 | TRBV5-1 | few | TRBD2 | TGCGCCAGCAGCTTGGTTGGGGGACTACGGGAGACCCAGTACTTC | CASSLVGGLRETQYF
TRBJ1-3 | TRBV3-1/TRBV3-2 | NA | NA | TGTGCCAGCAGCCTTACGACGGGGGGGGGAAACACCATATATTTT | CASSLTTGGGNTIYF
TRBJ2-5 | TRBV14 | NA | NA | TGTGCCAGCAGCCACCCCAGGGGAGGGCAGGTGACCCAGTACTTC | CASSHPRGGQVTQYF
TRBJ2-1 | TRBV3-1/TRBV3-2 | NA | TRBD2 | TGTGCCAGCAGCCAAGGCGTCGGGGGGTACAATGAGCAGTTCTTC | CASSQGVGGYNEQFF
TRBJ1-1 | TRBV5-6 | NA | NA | TGTGCCAGCAGCTTGGGGGCTGAGAACACTGAAGCTTTCTTT | CASSLGAENTEAFF
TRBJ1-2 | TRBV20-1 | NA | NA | TGCAGTGCTTTCGACAGTGGTGGCTACACCTTC | CSAFDSGGYTF
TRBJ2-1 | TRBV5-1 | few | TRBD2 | TGCGCCAGCAGCTCCGCCGCGGGGGGGCCCAATGAGCAGTTCTTC | CASSSAAGGPNEQFF
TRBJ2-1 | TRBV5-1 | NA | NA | TGCGCCAGCAGCTCGATCTTTAGCTCCTACAATGAGCAGTTCTTC | CASSSIFSSYNEQFF